This entry describes one TCR beta chain. Its specificity is unknown. Sequencing was limited to surgery cases with top T cell transcript signatures in brain tissue. Patients received at least one anti-epileptic drug before surgery. The sample originates from a study of brain T cells in children with intractable seizures. Notes on the study in general: Only CDR3 sequence similarity suggested viral specificity, without known HCMV serostatus.

Method: immunoSEQ multiplex PCR; TCRdb's copy keeps in-frame clones and lacks some. The table records roughly 80,000 clones, around 91% of them present only once. This CDR3 is 19 amino acids long. The rearrangement uses TRBV21-1 and TRBJ1-5; the D call of TRBD1 is as the table states it, not checked on the DNA. TRBV21-1 is classified as a pseudogene. This TCR was sampled from a girl aged 2-15 years with Rasmussen encephalitis and intractable seizures. Source: peripheral blood, taken at surgery. CDR3 amino acids: CASSKNWITGGVENQPQHF. The CDR3 bases are TGTGCCAGCAGCAAAAACTGGATTACAGGGGGAGTTGAGAATCAGCCCCAGCATTTT.